Each of the 17 T cell receptor beta chains below was sequenced from the same sample in a study of cytomegalovirus exposure and HLA in healthy donors. Primers: 60 Vbeta forward and 13 Jbeta reverse. Using immunoSEQ multiplex PCR, the repertoire was profiled, and TCRdb retains in-frame clones only, with some absent. The sample lists 160,000 or so clones; 70% to 80% were seen once. The specimen was PBMCs. The receptors come from a young man in good health and CMV-seropositive.

The chain recombines TRBV7-9 with TRBJ2-2, with 10 bases that match TRBD2. Germline trimming cut 6 bases from V and 7 bases from J; bases unmatched to any gene: 8. CDR1 and CDR2 (germline): SEHNR, FQNEAQ (reference sequence). CDR3 length: 15 residues. Here the CDR3 DNA reads TGTGCCAGCAGACCCAGCGGGAGGGCCGACGGGGAGCTGTTTTTT. Translation gives CASRPSGRADGELFF.

V and J are TRBV25-1 and TRBJ2-2; D might be TRBD2 (5 bases). The CDR3 totals 15 residues. V dropped 3 bases and J dropped 6 bases, with 14 bases sitting between them. Germline assignment: CDR1 MGHDK and CDR2 SYGVNS. The CDR3 DNA reads as TGTGCCAGCAGTGATTCGGACTTCGGAGCCGGGGAGCTGTTTTTT. Translating gives CASSDSDFGAGELFF.

The genes are TRBV7-9 and TRBJ2-2, with 9 bases lining up with TRBD2. CDR3 size: 15 residues. Trimming cost V 5 bases and J 5 bases; bases outside gene matches: 6. Germline V gene sequence: CDR1 SEHNR, CDR2 FQNEAQ (reference sequence). The CDR3 nucleotides are TGTGCCAGCAGCCAGCGGGAGGAAGGAACCGGGGAGCTGTTTTTT. Translating it yields CASSQREEGTGELFF.

The V and J genes are TRBV11-2 and TRBJ1-1, with D hard to call. The CDR3 has 16 amino acids. CDR1 and CDR2 from the germline V gene are SGHAT and FQNNGV. V shed 5 bases and J shed 0 bases, with 16 bases lying between them. The CDR3 protein is CASSPEVAPMNTEAFF. In DNA form, the CDR3 reads TGTGCCAGCAGCCCAGAAGTGGCACCGATGAACACTGAAGCTTTCTTT.

The chain recombines TRBV11-3 with TRBJ2-2, with D possibly TRBD1 on 5 matching bases. CDR1 is SGHNT and CDR2 is YENEEA in the germline V gene. Trimming left V 1 base short and J 4 bases short, with 10 bases between. The CDR3 spans 15 residues. CDR3 sequence (DNA): TGTGCCAGCAGCTTAGGGCAGGGTAGCACCGGGGAGCTGTTTTTT. This gives the protein CASSLGQGSTGELFF.

The chain's CDR3 is CASSHRDRGNTIYF. The CDR3, as DNA: TGTGCCAGCAGCCATCGGGACAGAGGAAACACCATATATTTT. The chain is built from TRBV11-1 and TRBJ1-3; 7 bases match TRBD1. This CDR3 contains 14 residues. V was clipped by 5 bases and J by 4 bases; unmatched bases: 5. CDR1 and CDR2 (germline): SGHAT, FQDESV (reference sequence).

DNA for the CDR3: TGTGCCAGCAGTTTAGGCAGGGGGAATTCACCCCTCCACTTT. Residues: CASSLGRGNSPLHF. The chain carries TRBV6-5 and TRBJ1-6, with TRBD1 matching 7 bases. The CDR3 runs to 14 residues. With 4 bases clipped from V and 7 bases from J, the junction kept 4 bases outside the gene matches. Germline CDR1 reads MNHEY; CDR2 reads SVGAGI.

This sequence joins TRBV4-2 and TRBJ2-3; perhaps TRBD1 as D (5 bases). Germline V lookup: CDR1 LGHNA, CDR2 YNFKEQ. Trimming removed 4 bases from V and 2 bases from J, with 19 bases in between. There are 17 residues in the CDR3. The CDR3 region is CASSRLRGDSDTDTQYF. The CDR3 DNA reads TGTGCCAGCAGCCGTCTTCGTGGAGACAGCGACACAGATACGCAGTATTTT.

The chain has TRBV11-2 and TRBJ2-5; a possible D gene is TRBD2 (6 bases). The CDR3 sequence is 17 residues long. Per the germline V gene, CDR1 is SGHAT and CDR2 is FQNNGV. Deletions cut 5 bases from V and 4 bases from J, with 23 bases between. CDR3 region: CASSPRGLAGSRETQYF. Written as DNA, the CDR3 is TGTGCCAGCAGCCCAAGGGGCCTGGCGGGATCGAGAGAGACCCAGTACTTC.

This clone was seen a few times. The rearrangement uses TRBV7-2 and TRBJ2-3; 10 bases match TRBD2. CDR1 SGHTA and CDR2 FQGNSA come from the germline V gene. The length of the CDR3 is 17 residues. The J segment lost 8 bases and the V segment lost 1 base, leaving 12 bases of the junction unmatched. CDR3 sequence: CASSLGTSGRLVGTQYF. The CDR3 region has the DNA TGTGCCAGCAGCTTAGGGACTAGCGGCCGACTCGTTGGTACGCAGTATTTT.

The CDR3 DNA sequence: TGTGCCAGTAGTATAATAGCGGGCGGCACAGATACGCAGTATTTT. This gives the protein CASSIIAGGTDTQYF. The V and J genes are TRBV19 and TRBJ2-3; 7 bases map to TRBD2. Looked up from germline, CDR1 is LNHDA and CDR2 is SQIVND (reference sequence). Losses at the gene ends were 2 bases for V and 1 base for J; bases not matched to a gene: 3. The CDR3 contains 15 residues. Complete variable domain (other parts from reference TRBV19 and TRBJ2-3): DGGITQSPKYLFRKEGQNVTLSCEQNLNHDAMYWYRQDPGQGLRLIYYSQIVNDFQKGDIAEGYSVSREKKESFPLTVTSAQKNPTAFYLCASSIIAGGTDTQYFGPGTRLTVL.

This chain connects TRBV5-6 to TRBJ2-1; no definite D call. The CDR3 covers 17 residues. The V gene lost 1 base and the J gene lost 4 bases, with 18 bases spanning the gap. The V gene's germline CDR1 is SGHDT and CDR2 YYEEEE. CDR3 residues: CASSLPSSGGPYNEQFF. CDR3 in DNA: TGTGCCAGCAGCTTGCCCTCCTCTGGCGGTCCTTACAATGAGCAGTTCTTC.

V and J are TRBV27 and TRBJ2-7; 7 bases are shared with TRBD1. The CDR3 runs 15 residues. From germline, CDR1 is MNHEY and CDR2 SMNVEV (reference sequence). With 2 bases clipped from V and 2 bases from J, the junction kept 6 bases outside the gene matches. CDR3 in amino acids: CASSLEVGTAYEQYF. The CDR3 DNA reads TGTGCCAGCAGTTTAGAGGTCGGGACAGCCTACGAGCAGTACTTC.

The V call is TRBV9, the J call TRBJ1-6; unclear D gene. Looked up from germline, CDR1 is SGDLS and CDR2 is YYNGEE. The CDR3 is made up of 14 amino acids. V dropped 0 bases and J dropped 9 bases, with 10 bases sitting between them. CDR3 loop: CASSVGHYGSPLHF. Written as DNA, the CDR3 is TGTGCCAGCAGCGTAGGGCACTACGGTTCACCCCTCCACTTT.

The J gene is TRBJ2-3, the V gene TRBV15, with 11 bases that match TRBD2. The germline CDR1 and CDR2 sequences are LNHNV and YYDKDF (reference sequence). The CDR3 loop spans 16 amino acids. V dropped 3 bases and J dropped 5; count of bases not matched to a gene: 7. This chain's CDR3 is CATSSHSGRARDTQYF. Written as DNA, the CDR3 is TGTGCCACCAGCAGTCATAGCGGGAGGGCCAGAGATACGCAGTATTTT.

About this clone itself: The junction differs from germline at one of its ends, possibly a read error. The rearrangement uses TRBV7-9 and TRBJ2-1; 7 positions agree with TRBD2. Germline CDR1 is SEHNR and CDR2 is FQNEAQ (reference sequence). The CDR3 extends over 15 amino acids. The CDR3 coding sequence is TGTTCCAGCAGCTTCGGGGGGTCGCCGTACAATGAGCAGTTCTTC. Amino acids: CSSSFGGSPYNEQFF. Looking up the rest from reference TRBV7-9 and TRBJ2-1 gives the full variable domain: DTGVSQNPRHKITKRGQNVTFRCDPISEHNRLYWYRQTLGQGPEFLTYFQNEAQLEKSRLLSDRFSAERPKGSFSTLEIQRTEQGDSAMYLCSSSFGGSPYNEQFFGPGTRLTVL.

V gene TRBV16 combines with J gene TRBJ2-7; TRBD1 agrees at 8 bases. The trim removed 0 bases at V and 3 bases at J, leaving 10 bases unmatched. The CDR3 loop spans 17 amino acids. Per the germline V gene, CDR1 is KGHSY and CDR2 is FQNENV. CDR3 residues: CASSQSAGGRPGYEQYF. DNA of the CDR3: TGTGCCAGCAGCCAATCGGCAGGGGGCCGCCCCGGCTACGAGCAGTACTTC.